This is a list of T cell receptor beta chains from one sample in a study of neoadjuvant anti-PD-1 for oral cavity cancer. Measured with immunoSEQ multiplex PCR; TCRdb has only the in-frame clones, and not every one. In the table there are 14,000 or so clones, 55% to 75% of which are singletons. The sequencing used PBMCs, collected before nivolumab (anti-PD-1) treatment. The receptors come from a person between 35 and 79 years old with oral cavity squamous cell carcinoma. Both conserved end residues are part of each CDR3. D genes are given only for firm matches. A clone size is listed for some rows: how often the clone was seen (once, few, many), or a class if it is expanded.

V	D	J	size	DNA	CDR3
TRBV9	NA	TRBJ1-1	few	TGTGCCAGCAGCGTACCCAATGAGATTTTGGACACTGAAGCTTTCTTT	CASSVPNEILDTEAFF
TRBV19	NA	TRBJ2-2	few	TGTGCCAGTAGTTCACACGGAATCTACACCGGGGAGCTGTTTTTT	CASSSHGIYTGELFF
TRBV5-1	NA	TRBJ1-2	NA	TGCGCCAGCAGCTTGGCGTCCCAGGGTTTGCAGCGCTACACCTTC	CASSLASQGLQRYTF
TRBV7-9	NA	TRBJ2-5	few	TGTGCCAGCAGCTTAGGGCGACTTAAGGAGACCCAGTACTTC	CASSLGRLKETQYF
TRBV5-4	NA	TRBJ1-2	NA	TGTGCCAGCAGCTCAACAGTGGACAGACTGAACTATGGCTACACCTTC	CASSSTVDRLNYGYTF
TRBV27	NA	TRBJ2-5	few	TGTGCCAGCAGTTCCCGACTACGACAAGGGACCCAGTACTTC	CASSSRLRQGTQYF
TRBV4-1	TRBD2	TRBJ2-5	once	TGCGCCAGCAGCCAAGATGCCCTAGCGGGAGGGCGGGGGACCCAGTACTTC	CASSQDALAGGRGTQYF
TRBV7-3	NA	TRBJ1-1	NA	TGTGCCAGCAGCTTAAATCGGGGCACTGAAGCTTTCTTT	CASSLNRGTEAFF
TRBV28	TRBD1	TRBJ2-7	NA	TGTGCCAGTAAAGGGGACAGGGGGGTTTGGGAGCAGTACTTC	CASKGDRGVWEQYF
TRBV5-4	TRBD2	TRBJ2-5	NA	TGTGCCAGCAGACCAAGACTAGCGGAGACCCAGTACTTC	CASRPRLAETQYF
TRBV11-2	NA	TRBJ1-6	few	TGTGCCAGCAGCTTAGAAGGGTCAGGAAGACTCCACTTT	CASSLEGSGRLHF
TRBV5-1	NA	TRBJ2-7	NA	TGCGCCAGCAGCGGGGGTACCCACGAGCAGTACTTC	CASSGGTHEQYF
TRBV10-3	TRBD1	TRBJ2-5	NA	TGTGCCATCAGTGACCGGGACAGGGTACGGGAGACCCAGTACTTC	CAISDRDRVRETQYF
TRBV6-6	NA	TRBJ1-3	NA	TGTGCCAGCACGGCACTTCTCTCTGGAAACACCATATATTTT	CASTALLSGNTIYF
TRBV28	NA	TRBJ1-2	NA	TGTGCCAGCAGCCCCCTCGGTTATGGGGCATGGCATGGCTACACCTTC	CASSPLGYGAWHGYTF
TRBV6-1	NA	TRBJ1-5	few	TGTGCCAGCAGGTTCGACAGTCTCAATCAGCCCCAGCATTTT	CASRFDSLNQPQHF
TRBV7-3	NA	TRBJ2-6	NA	TGTGCCAGCAGCAACACAGGGTTTGGGGCCAACGTCCTGACTTTC	CASSNTGFGANVLTF
TRBV10-3	TRBD1	TRBJ2-7	NA	TGTGCCATCAGTGAGTCCTGGGACAGCTCCTACGAGCAGTACTTC	CAISESWDSSYEQYF
TRBV6-6	NA	TRBJ2-1	NA	TGTGCCAGCAGTTACTCCTTACTAGGGATGCATAATGAGCAGTTCTTC	CASSYSLLGMHNEQFF
TRBV7-8	NA	TRBJ2-7	NA	TGTGCCAGCAGCTTATTCCCCCCGGAGAGGTTCTACGAGCAGTACTTC	CASSLFPPERFYEQYF
TRBV28	NA	TRBJ2-2	NA	TGTGCCAGCAGTTTATTCGTCGGGGAGCTGTTTTTT	CASSLFVGELFF
TRBV19	NA	TRBJ1-6	few	TGTGCCAGTAGTATTTGGGGGTTATTGGATTCACCCCTCCACTTT	CASSIWGLLDSPLHF
TRBV29-1	TRBD1	TRBJ1-4	once	TGCAGCGCCGGACAGGGGACTCGGTATGAAAAACTGTTTTTT	CSAGQGTRYEKLFF
TRBV6-1	TRBD1	TRBJ1-4	NA	TGTGCCAGCAGTAGGACAGGGGAGACGTCGCAACTGTTTTTT	CASSRTGETSQLFF
TRBV29-1	TRBD1	TRBJ1-4	NA	TGCAGCGTTCGGACAGGGCTTAATGAAAAACTGTTTTTT	CSVRTGLNEKLFF
TRBV13	TRBD2	TRBJ2-1	NA	TGTGCCAGCAGCTCCATTGGACTAGCGGTTTACAATGAGCAGTTCTTC	CASSSIGLAVYNEQFF
TRBV9	TRBD1	TRBJ1-2	once	TGTGCCAGCAGCCCCCGACAGGGGAGGGCTAATAACTATGGCTACACCTTC	CASSPRQGRANNYGYTF
TRBV2	TRBD1	TRBJ2-7	few	TGTGCCAGCAGTGCCCCCAGGACAGGGGCCGCCTACGAGCAGTACTTC	CASSAPRTGAAYEQYF
TRBV25-1	TRBD1	TRBJ2-2	NA	TGTGCCAGCAGTGAAGGGACAGGGGACACCGGGGAGCTGTTTTTT	CASSEGTGDTGELFF
TRBV9	NA	TRBJ1-2	NA	TGTGCCAGCAGCGGACAAAATCGGAGAAACTATGGCTACACCTTC	CASSGQNRRNYGYTF
TRBV5-8	NA	TRBJ2-3	NA	TGTGCCAGCCCGAACGCGCCCGGACAGCCCACAGATACGCAGTATTTT	CASPNAPGQPTDTQYF
TRBV19	TRBD1	TRBJ2-3	NA	TGTGCCAGTAGTTTCGACAGGGGCACAGATACGCAGTATTTT	CASSFDRGTDTQYF
TRBV7-8	NA	TRBJ1-1	NA	TGTGCCAGCAGCTTAGATAAGGGGGAAGCTTTCTTT	CASSLDKGEAFF
TRBV9	NA	TRBJ2-2	NA	TGTGCCAGCAGTGGGACTGTTGGGGAGCTGTTTTTT	CASSGTVGELFF
TRBV5-1	NA	TRBJ1-1	few	TGCGCCAGCAGCTTGTCGGGCAGTAAGAACACTGAAGCTTTCTTT	CASSLSGSKNTEAFF
TRBV6-5	NA	TRBJ2-1	few	TGTGCCAGCAGCTCCAGAGGGGGTGCGTATGAGCAGTTCTTC	CASSSRGGAYEQFF
TRBV19	TRBD1	TRBJ1-2	NA	TGTGCCAGTGACAGGGTTCCCGGCTATGGCTACACCTTC	CASDRVPGYGYTF
TRBV5-1	NA	TRBJ2-7	NA	TGCGCCAGCAGGGGTTCCAACTCCTACGAGCAGTACTTC	CASRGSNSYEQYF
TRBV29-1	TRBD1	TRBJ2-7	NA	TGCAGCGTTGAAATGTTGACAGGGGGCGCAGGGCAGTACTTC	CSVEMLTGGAGQYF